This TCR beta chain originates from a study of blood T cells in healthy people across ages. The donors, all healthy, were Caucasians living in Russia, aged about 6 to 90. Study-wide results and caveats: Roughly linear age-related decline in beta diversity appeared, significant by age approximately 40. A strong correlation between TCR beta diversity and naive T cell percentage was seen.

Regarding this clonotype: Its antigen is currently unknown.

Germline V gene data show CDR1 as MDHEN and CDR2 as SYDVKM. The CDR3 extends over 15 amino acids. Primers used in a second PCR of about 6 to 11 cycles were a sample-barcoded 5' primer and a J-beta primer mix. TCRdb processed the 5' RACE reads anew with MiXCR; each CDR3 protein has one entry. Among more than 1 million distinct CDR3 sequences, 40% to 45% were seen once, and the ten largest hold approximately 20%. Sequencing input: blood. The receptor comes from a woman aged 55 to 70 in good health. This chain links TRBV28 with TRBJ2-7, with D maybe TRBD2 (6 bases). The end of the DNA aligns better with TRBJ2-4, so the J call may be wrong. The CDR3 here is CASSLIGAGRNIQYF. The DNA of the CDR3 is TGTGCCAGCAGCCTAATCGGGGCAGGGAGGAACATTCAGTACTTC.